This TCR beta chain was documented in a study of CD8+ T cells in alopecia areata. Study details: Oral tofacitinib, 5 to 10 mg twice daily, was given in an open-label trial. Study-level findings and limits: Patients displayed less clarity in TCR sharing than mice, a finding possibly related to HLA. For lesional scalp, especially alopecia totalis/universalis, clonality was higher than in normal scalp. For patients receiving tofacitinib, scalp clonality and expanded CD8+ clones among the top 100 significantly decreased.

Sequencing used cDNA as its template, made by extracting RNA and reverse transcribing it. TCRdb's table, derived via immunoSEQ multiplex PCR, lists solely in-frame clones and lacks some. The sample lists fewer than 250,000 clones, 35% to 40% occurring once. Concerning this clone itself: Its antigen is still unknown.

CDR1 and CDR2 from the germline V gene are SGDLS and YYNGEE. J gave up 2 bases and V 4 bases, and 7 bases lay outside the gene matches. There are 15 residues in the CDR3. The sample's treatment: oral pan-JAK inhibitor, 5-10 mg twice daily. The sequence derives from a human donor with alopecia areata. The material was CD4+ T cells sorted from blood, obtained at roughly week 30, from a patient treated with tofacitinib. V and J are TRBV9 and TRBJ1-2, with TRBD1 identical over 8 bases. In DNA, the CDR3 is TGTGCCAGCAGCCCTTGGACAGGGCCAAACTATGGCTACACCTTC. This translates into CASSPWTGPNYGYTF.